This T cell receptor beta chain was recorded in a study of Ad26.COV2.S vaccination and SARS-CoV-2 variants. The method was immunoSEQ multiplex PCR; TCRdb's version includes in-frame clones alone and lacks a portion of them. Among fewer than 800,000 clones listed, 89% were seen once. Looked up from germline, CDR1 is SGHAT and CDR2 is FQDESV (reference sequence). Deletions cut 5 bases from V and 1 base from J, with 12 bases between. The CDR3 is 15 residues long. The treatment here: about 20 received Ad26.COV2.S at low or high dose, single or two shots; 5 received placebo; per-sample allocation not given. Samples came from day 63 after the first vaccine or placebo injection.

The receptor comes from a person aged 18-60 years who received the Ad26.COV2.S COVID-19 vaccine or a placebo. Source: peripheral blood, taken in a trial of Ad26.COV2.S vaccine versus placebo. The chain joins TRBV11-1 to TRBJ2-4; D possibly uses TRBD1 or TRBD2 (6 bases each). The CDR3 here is CASSTVGGAKNIQYF. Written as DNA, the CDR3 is TGTGCCAGCAGCACGGTAGGGGGGGCCAAAAACATTCAGTACTTC.